The present T cell receptor beta chain was sequenced within a study of T cell repertoires in cytomegalovirus infection. Across the whole study: Both a matching HLA type and CMV infection were indicated by public TCR beta signatures. Overall study findings and caveats: Of the TCR beta families, the public ones yielded a cumulative frequency that identified carriers of CMV plus the relevant HLA. CMV-specific HLA-C-restricted TCR beta clonotypes dominated the ex vivo response.

The CDR3 loop spans 16 amino acids. The V gene's germline CDR1 is SGHNT and CDR2 YENEEA. J was trimmed by 6 bases and V by 2 bases; bases with no gene match: 9. TCRdb passed the reads through MiXCR, listing each CDR3 protein once. The table shows about 260,000 distinct CDR3 sequences, with roughly 13% occurring only once. Comment on this clonotype: The antigen remains unidentified.

Sequencing was done on a sample of PBMCs. This TCR came from a human donor in good health (CMV status not recorded). Some clones in this sample may be carry-over from other donors' samples. V and J are TRBV11-3 and TRBJ1-5; 8 nucleotides agree with TRBD1. CDR3 sequence: CASSLRTGCFCQPQHF. CDR3 DNA: TGTGCCAGCAGCTTACGGACAGGGTGTTTTTGTCAGCCCCAGCATTTT. Supplemented by reference TRBV11-3 and TRBJ1-5, the full variable domain reads EAGVVQSPRYKIIEKKQPVAFWCNPISGHNTLYWYLQNLGQGPELLIRYENEEAVDDSQLPKDRFSAERLKGVDSTLKIQPAELGDSAVYLCASSLRTGCFCQPQHFGDGTRLSIL.